This T cell receptor beta chain was sequenced for a study of radiation and T cells in renal cell carcinoma. Findings of the study overall: Without pretreatment biopsies, baseline tumor clonotype presence was undetermined.

Note on this clone: No antigen is known for it.

Libraries were prepared by immunoSEQ multiplex PCR; TCRdb keeps only in-frame clonotypes and omits some of them. In the table there are roughly 100,000 clones, approximately 80% of which are singletons. Time point given: blood 4 weeks post-SBRT, at nephrectomy. Stated treatment: 15 Gy SBRT to primary tumor, nephrectomy 4 weeks later. Nephrectomy followed 15 Gy stereotactic body radiation by 4 weeks. After SBRT, blood was collected at 2 and 4 weeks, plus baseline. The tumor was a clear cell renal cell carcinoma. This TCR was sampled from a man in his sixties with renal cell carcinoma. The specimen comprised blood, sampled from a patient whose treatment included radiotherapy and nephrectomy.

CDR3 bases: TGCAGCGTCCGAAGGGACTACGAGCAGTACTTC. Amino acids: CSVRRDYEQYF. V gene TRBV29-1 combines with J gene TRBJ2-7, with D uncertain. V gave up 6 bases and J gave up 3 bases, with 9 bases separating them. Per the germline V gene, CDR1 is SQVTM and CDR2 is ANQGSEA. The CDR3 consists of 11 residues.